These T cell receptor beta chains were read from a single sample in a study of cytomegalovirus exposure and HLA in healthy donors. Data came from immunoSEQ multiplex PCR; TCRdb stores just in-frame clones and leaves some out. The sample contains over 150,000 clones, about 90% of which appear only once. The material sequenced was PBMCs. The source of these receptors is a woman between 18 and 29 years old in good health and CMV-seropositive. Each CDR3 is given with its conserved first and last residue. D genes are given only for firm matches. Where a row states a size, it is once, few, many or the class of an expanded clone; other rows omit it.

size: NA; V: TRBV7-9; D: NA; J: TRBJ1-4; DNA: TGTGCCAGCAGCTCTCTCTTGCAGGGGCGGCTGTTTTTT; CDR3: CASSSLLQGRLFF
size: once; V: TRBV15; D: TRBD2; J: TRBJ2-3; DNA: TGTGCCACCAGCTTTATCGCGGGAGTGTTTCGGGGCACAGATACGCAGTATTTT; CDR3: CATSFIAGVFRGTDTQYF
size: once; V: TRBV7-2; D: TRBD2; J: TRBJ2-7; DNA: TGTGCCAGCAGCTTAGGGGGGGGAATGGTGGCTGAGCAGTACTTC; CDR3: CASSLGGGMVAEQYF
size: NA; V: TRBV29-1; D: TRBD1; J: TRBJ1-2; DNA: TGCAGCGTCAGAGAGGGGGCCTACACCTTC; CDR3: CSVREGAYTF
size: NA; V: TRBV9; D: TRBD1; J: TRBJ1-3; DNA: TGTGCCAGCAGCGACGGGGACAGGACAGACACTGGAAACACCATATATTTT; CDR3: CASSDGDRTDTGNTIYF
size: few; V: TRBV14; D: TRBD2; J: TRBJ2-4; DNA: TGTGCCAGCAGTCGGACTAGCGGGGTAGCCAAAAACATTCAGTACTTC; CDR3: CASSRTSGVAKNIQYF
size: NA; V: TRBV19; D: TRBD2; J: TRBJ2-1; DNA: TGTGCCAGTAGTATACTGGCGACTAGCGTCGAGCAGTTCTTC; CDR3: CASSILATSVEQFF
size: NA; V: TRBV7-2; D: TRBD1; J: TRBJ1-2; DNA: TGTGCCAGCAGCCTGACCCGGGACAGGGGCGGCTACACCTTC; CDR3: CASSLTRDRGGYTF
size: NA; V: TRBV6-5; D: TRBD1; J: TRBJ2-2; DNA: TGTGCCAGCAGTTACGCCTCACAGGGGACCGGGGAGCTGTTTTTT; CDR3: CASSYASQGTGELFF
size: once; V: TRBV28; D: TRBD1; J: TRBJ2-5; DNA: TGTGCCAGCAGTTTATTCAGGGGGCCTGTGCAGACCCAGTACTTC; CDR3: CASSLFRGPVQTQYF
size: once; V: TRBV18; D: TRBD1; J: TRBJ2-5; DNA: TGTGCCAGCTCACCACCGATGCCGGGACAGCAAGAGACCCAGTACTTC; CDR3: CASSPPMPGQQETQYF
size: NA; V: TRBV29-1; D: TRBD1; J: TRBJ2-7; DNA: TGCAGCGTTGAAGTTCGACAGGGGGTCGACGAGCAGTACTTC; CDR3: CSVEVRQGVDEQYF
size: once; V: TRBV20-1; D: NA; J: TRBJ2-2; DNA: TGCAGTGCTAGTATAATCGGGGAGCTGTTTTTT; CDR3: CSASIIGELFF
size: NA; V: TRBV7-9; D: NA; J: TRBJ1-2; DNA: TGTGCCAGCAGCTCAAACCATCGCAGGGGAGGGGGCTATGGCTACACCTTC; CDR3: CASSSNHRRGGGYGYTF
size: NA; V: TRBV10-1; D: TRBD1; J: TRBJ1-6; DNA: TGCGCCAGCTCTACAGGGGGTAGAGATTCACCCCTCCACTTT; CDR3: CASSTGGRDSPLHF
size: NA; V: TRBV5-1; D: TRBD1; J: TRBJ2-6; DNA: TGCGCCAGCAGCCTACAGGGGCTCTCTGGGGCCAACGTCCTGACTTTC; CDR3: CASSLQGLSGANVLTF
size: NA; V: TRBV13; D: TRBD1; J: TRBJ2-1; DNA: TGTGCCAGCAGCACTCGCCCCACGTCCTCCGACAGGGCCTACAATGAGCAGTTCTTC; CDR3: CASSTRPTSSDRAYNEQFF
size: few; V: TRBV7-8; D: NA; J: TRBJ2-1; DNA: TGTGCCAGCAGCCCCCGGGGCGGGATGGGCTACAATGAGCAGTTCTTC; CDR3: CASSPRGGMGYNEQFF
size: NA; V: TRBV19; D: NA; J: TRBJ2-2; DNA: TGTGCCAGTAGTATTGTCCAGGTCGATCAGAGGGCCGGGGAGCTGTTTTTT; CDR3: CASSIVQVDQRAGELFF
size: NA; V: TRBV7-2; D: NA; J: TRBJ2-7; DNA: TGTGCCAGCAGCCAGGACTCTAAGGAGCAGTACTTC; CDR3: CASSQDSKEQYF
size: NA; V: TRBV27; D: NA; J: TRBJ1-5; DNA: TGTGCCAGCAGTTTTGCACAGGGTCGAAATCAGCCCCAGCATTTT; CDR3: CASSFAQGRNQPQHF
size: NA; V: TRBV7-2; D: NA; J: TRBJ2-5; DNA: TGTGCCAGCAGCTTAGGCTTCGAGCAGACCCAGTACTTC; CDR3: CASSLGFEQTQYF
size: NA; V: TRBV7-2; D: TRBD1; J: TRBJ2-7; DNA: TGTGCCAGCAGCTTGAACGGACAGGGGGCAAACTCCTACGAGCAGTACTTC; CDR3: CASSLNGQGANSYEQYF
size: NA; V: TRBV5-1; D: TRBD1; J: TRBJ1-4; DNA: TGCGCCAGCAGCTTGGGGGACAGGGTTAATGAAAAACTGTTTTTT; CDR3: CASSLGDRVNEKLFF
size: NA; V: TRBV4-1; D: NA; J: TRBJ2-7; DNA: TGCGCCAGCAGCCAAGGAGTGACAGTCCTCCCCTACGAGCAGTACTTC; CDR3: CASSQGVTVLPYEQYF
size: NA; V: TRBV4-1; D: TRBD1; J: TRBJ1-4; DNA: TGCGCCAGCAGCCTTGACGGGACAGCTAATGAAAAACTGTTTTTT; CDR3: CASSLDGTANEKLFF
size: NA; V: TRBV18; D: NA; J: TRBJ2-2; DNA: TGTGCCAGCTCACCAGAGGGCCAGAACACCGGGGAGCTGTTTTTT; CDR3: CASSPEGQNTGELFF
size: few; V: TRBV5-4; D: NA; J: TRBJ1-2; DNA: TGTGCCAGCAGCTGGAGAGGGGGAACTGGCTACACCTTC; CDR3: CASSWRGGTGYTF
size: NA; V: TRBV6-5; D: TRBD1; J: TRBJ1-2; DNA: TGTGCCAGCAGCCTCAGGCCGGGACAGGGGATCGGCTACACCTTC; CDR3: CASSLRPGQGIGYTF
size: NA; V: TRBV2; D: TRBD2; J: TRBJ2-1; DNA: TGTGCCAGCAGGCCCCGGCCTAGCGGAGCCAATGAGCAGTTCTTC; CDR3: CASRPRPSGANEQFF
size: NA; V: TRBV7-2; D: NA; J: TRBJ2-7; DNA: TGTGCCAGCAGCCCCCATAAGACACGACGCTACGAGCAGTACTTC; CDR3: CASSPHKTRRYEQYF
size: NA; V: TRBV7-2; D: TRBD2; J: TRBJ2-3; DNA: TGTGCCAGCAGCTCCGGGGGACTAGCGTTTACAGATACGCAGTATTTT; CDR3: CASSSGGLAFTDTQYF
size: NA; V: TRBV5-1; D: NA; J: TRBJ2-7; DNA: TGCGCCAGCAGCTTGGCGGGCGAGCAGTACTTC; CDR3: CASSLAGEQYF
size: NA; V: TRBV18; D: TRBD2; J: TRBJ2-7; DNA: TGTGCCAGCTCACCACCGGGGACTAGCGGGTTCAGCTCCTACGAGCAGTACTTC; CDR3: CASSPPGTSGFSSYEQYF
size: NA; V: TRBV5-1; D: NA; J: TRBJ1-1; DNA: TGCGCCAGCAGCTTTACACAGGGCGGGAACACTGAAGCTTTCTTT; CDR3: CASSFTQGGNTEAFF
size: NA; V: TRBV2; D: NA; J: TRBJ2-7; DNA: TGTGCCAGCAGGGATACCTATGGGGGGACGAGGACCTACGAGCAGTACTTC; CDR3: CASRDTYGGTRTYEQYF
size: NA; V: TRBV6-4; D: NA; J: TRBJ1-1; DNA: TGTGCCAGCAGTGCTCAGGGTCCGAACACTGAAGCTTTCTTT; CDR3: CASSAQGPNTEAFF
size: NA; V: TRBV9; D: TRBD2; J: TRBJ2-1; DNA: TGTGCCAGCAGCGGAGGCGTAGCGGGGCACAATGAGCAGTTCTTC; CDR3: CASSGGVAGHNEQFF
size: NA; V: TRBV6-1; D: NA; J: TRBJ1-1; DNA: TGTGCCAGCGGAGGTATTATGAACACTGAAGCTTTCTTT; CDR3: CASGGIMNTEAFF
size: NA; V: TRBV10-3; D: TRBD1; J: TRBJ1-1; DNA: TGTGCCATCAGCCGGGAGACAGGGACTGACACTGAAGCTTTCTTT; CDR3: CAISRETGTDTEAFF
size: NA; V: TRBV15; D: TRBD2; J: TRBJ2-7; DNA: TGTGCCACCAGCAGGGGACTAGCCTGGGGGACCTACGAGCAGTACTTC; CDR3: CATSRGLAWGTYEQYF
size: NA; V: TRBV7-3; D: NA; J: TRBJ2-1; DNA: TGTGCCAGCAGCACAATCCCGTCGGGGAAGCACAATGAGCAGTTCTTC; CDR3: CASSTIPSGKHNEQFF
size: NA; V: TRBV29-1; D: NA; J: TRBJ1-1; DNA: TGCAGCGCTGGGTTGGGAGGGCTCGCCACTGAAGCTTTCTTT; CDR3: CSAGLGGLATEAFF
size: NA; V: TRBV7-6; D: TRBD1; J: TRBJ2-5; DNA: TGTGCCAGCAGCTTAGAAGGGACAGGGTTGGAGACCCAGTACTTC; CDR3: CASSLEGTGLETQYF
size: NA; V: TRBV5-1; D: TRBD1; J: TRBJ2-7; DNA: TGCGCCAGCAGCTCCTGGACAGGGAAGGGTGGCTCCTACGAGCAGTACTTC; CDR3: CASSSWTGKGGSYEQYF
size: NA; V: TRBV10-3; D: TRBD2; J: TRBJ2-7; DNA: TGTGCCACCAGAGATGGGACTAGCGGCCCCTACGAGCAGTACTTC; CDR3: CATRDGTSGPYEQYF
size: few; V: TRBV5-8; D: NA; J: TRBJ1-6; DNA: TGTGCCAGCAGCTTGGGTCGTTCACCCCTCCACTTT; CDR3: CASSLGRSPLHF
size: NA; V: TRBV4-2; D: NA; J: TRBJ1-1; DNA: TGTGCCAGCAGCCAAGAAGACAGCATGAACACTGAAGCTTTCTTT; CDR3: CASSQEDSMNTEAFF
size: NA; V: TRBV5-8; D: TRBD1; J: TRBJ2-4; DNA: TGTGCCAGCAGCTCGCCGGGACAGGGGGCGCGAAACATTCAGTACTTC; CDR3: CASSSPGQGARNIQYF
size: once; V: TRBV7-9; D: TRBD2; J: TRBJ2-1; DNA: TGTGCCAGCAGTTCACCAGGGGCGGGAGGGCCAAACAATGAGCAGTTCTTC; CDR3: CASSSPGAGGPNNEQFF
size: NA; V: TRBV4-2; D: TRBD2; J: TRBJ2-1; DNA: TGTGCCAGCAGCCAAGGTTCATCTACTAGCGGGAGACACAATGAGCAGTTCTTC; CDR3: CASSQGSSTSGRHNEQFF
size: NA; V: TRBV29-1; D: NA; J: TRBJ2-1; DNA: TGCAGCGTTGAAGAAGGAGACAGCGCGACCTACAATGAGCAGTTCTTC; CDR3: CSVEEGDSATYNEQFF
size: NA; V: TRBV5-4; D: NA; J: TRBJ2-3; DNA: TGTGCCAGCAGCACCCGGGCCGGGGCAGATACGCAGTATTTT; CDR3: CASSTRAGADTQYF
size: NA; V: TRBV30; D: NA; J: TRBJ2-5; DNA: TGTGCCTGGAGTGTAGGGGGAGTCCCAGGGACCCAGTACTTC; CDR3: CAWSVGGVPGTQYF
size: NA; V: TRBV2; D: NA; J: TRBJ2-3; DNA: TGTGCCAGCAGTGAGGAAGACAGGCATCAGCAGTATTTT; CDR3: CASSEEDRHQQYF
size: NA; V: TRBV5-1; D: NA; J: TRBJ1-1; DNA: TGCGCCAGCAGCTCAAATTCGGGGATGCGGACTGAAGCTTTCTTT; CDR3: CASSSNSGMRTEAFF
size: NA; V: TRBV28; D: NA; J: TRBJ2-2; DNA: TGTGCCAGCAGTTTACGGAACACCGGGGAGCTGTTTTTT; CDR3: CASSLRNTGELFF
size: NA; V: TRBV19; D: TRBD1; J: TRBJ1-2; DNA: TGTGCCAGTAGTCCACAGGGGGCGCCTAACTATGGCTACACCTTC; CDR3: CASSPQGAPNYGYTF
size: once; V: TRBV28; D: NA; J: TRBJ2-5; DNA: TGTGCCAGCAGTTCACCACCCCTAGCAGATTTTCCGGAGACCCAGTACTTC; CDR3: CASSSPPLADFPETQYF
size: NA; V: TRBV7-8; D: TRBD2; J: TRBJ2-7; DNA: TGTGCCAGCAGCTCCGCCGGGATGGGACTAGCGGGGACCTACGAGCAGTACTTC; CDR3: CASSSAGMGLAGTYEQYF